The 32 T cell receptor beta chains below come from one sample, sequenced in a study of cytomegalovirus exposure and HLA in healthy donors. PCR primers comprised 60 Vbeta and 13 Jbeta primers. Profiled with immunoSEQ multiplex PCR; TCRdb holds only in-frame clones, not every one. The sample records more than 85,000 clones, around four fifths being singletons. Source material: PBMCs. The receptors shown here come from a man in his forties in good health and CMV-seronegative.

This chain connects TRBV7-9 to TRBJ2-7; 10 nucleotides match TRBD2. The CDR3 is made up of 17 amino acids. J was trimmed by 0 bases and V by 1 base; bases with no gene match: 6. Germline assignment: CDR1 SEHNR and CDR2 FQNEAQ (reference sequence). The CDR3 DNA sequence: TGTGCCAGCAGCTTAGGGCTAGCGGGGGCCTACTCCTACGAGCAGTACTTC. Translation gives CASSLGLAGAYSYEQYF.

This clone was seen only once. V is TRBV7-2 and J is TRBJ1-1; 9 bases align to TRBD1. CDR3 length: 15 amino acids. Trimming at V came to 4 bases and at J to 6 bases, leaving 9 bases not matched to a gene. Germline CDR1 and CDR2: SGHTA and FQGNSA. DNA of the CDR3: TGTGCCAGCAGCTCAGTTGTTGACAGGGGGTCTGAAGCTTTCTTT. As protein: CASSSVVDRGSEAFF.

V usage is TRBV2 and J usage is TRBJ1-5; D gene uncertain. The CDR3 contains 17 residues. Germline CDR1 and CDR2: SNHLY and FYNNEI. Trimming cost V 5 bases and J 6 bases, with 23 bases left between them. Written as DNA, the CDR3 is TGTGCCAGCAGTACCTTCGGAGGGATAGGTATGATTCAGCCCCAGCATTTT. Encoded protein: CASSTFGGIGMIQPQHF.

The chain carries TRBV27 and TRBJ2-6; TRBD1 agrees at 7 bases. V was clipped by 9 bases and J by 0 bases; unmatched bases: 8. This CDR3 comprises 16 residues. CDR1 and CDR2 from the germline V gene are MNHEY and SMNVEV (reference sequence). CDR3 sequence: CASRGQTSSGANVLTF. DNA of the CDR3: TGTGCCAGTAGGGGACAGACAAGCTCTGGGGCCAACGTCCTGACTTTC.

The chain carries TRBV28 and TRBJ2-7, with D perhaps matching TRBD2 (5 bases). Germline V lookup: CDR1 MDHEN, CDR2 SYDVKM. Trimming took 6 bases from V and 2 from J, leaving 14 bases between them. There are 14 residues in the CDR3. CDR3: CASRHPGDTYEQYF. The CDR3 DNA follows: TGTGCCAGCAGGCATCCCGGGGATACCTACGAGCAGTACTTC.

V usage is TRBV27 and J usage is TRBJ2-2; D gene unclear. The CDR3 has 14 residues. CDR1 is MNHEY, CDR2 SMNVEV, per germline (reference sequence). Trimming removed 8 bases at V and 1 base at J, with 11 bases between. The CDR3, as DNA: TGTGCCAGCGATGAAGAGAGGAACACCGGGGAGCTGTTTTTT. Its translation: CASDEERNTGELFF.

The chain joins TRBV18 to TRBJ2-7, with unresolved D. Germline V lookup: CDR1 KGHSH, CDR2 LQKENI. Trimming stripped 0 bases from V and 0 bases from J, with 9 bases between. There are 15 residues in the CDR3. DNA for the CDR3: TGTGCCAGCTCACCACCTAGTCAGGCCTCCTACGAGCAGTACTTC. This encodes CASSPPSQASYEQYF.

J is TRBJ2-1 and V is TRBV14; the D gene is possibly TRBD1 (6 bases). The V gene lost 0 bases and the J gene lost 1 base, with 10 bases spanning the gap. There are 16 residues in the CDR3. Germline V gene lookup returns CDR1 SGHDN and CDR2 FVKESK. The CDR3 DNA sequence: TGTGCCAGCAGCCAAGATTTAGGACAGTCCTACAATGAGCAGTTCTTC. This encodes CASSQDLGQSYNEQFF.

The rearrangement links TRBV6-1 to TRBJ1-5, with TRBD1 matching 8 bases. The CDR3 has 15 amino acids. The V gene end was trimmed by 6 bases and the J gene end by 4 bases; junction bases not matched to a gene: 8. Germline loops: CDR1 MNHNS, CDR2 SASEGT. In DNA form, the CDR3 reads TGTGCCAGCAGCGAGTGGACAGGGAGGAATCAGCCCCAGCATTTT. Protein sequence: CASSEWTGRNQPQHF.

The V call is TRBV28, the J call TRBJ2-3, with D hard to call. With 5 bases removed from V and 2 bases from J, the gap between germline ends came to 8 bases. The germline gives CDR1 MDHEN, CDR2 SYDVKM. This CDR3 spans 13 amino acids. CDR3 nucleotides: TGTGCCAGCAGTCTCCCCCCCACAGATACGCAGTATTTT. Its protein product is CASSLPPTDTQYF.

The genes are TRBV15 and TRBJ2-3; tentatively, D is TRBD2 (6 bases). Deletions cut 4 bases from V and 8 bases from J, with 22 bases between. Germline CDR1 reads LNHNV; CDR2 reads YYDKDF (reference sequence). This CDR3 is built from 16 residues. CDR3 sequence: CATSTYLRPAGGTQYF. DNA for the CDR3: TGTGCCACCAGCACTTACCTACGTCCGGCCGGGGGTACGCAGTATTTT.

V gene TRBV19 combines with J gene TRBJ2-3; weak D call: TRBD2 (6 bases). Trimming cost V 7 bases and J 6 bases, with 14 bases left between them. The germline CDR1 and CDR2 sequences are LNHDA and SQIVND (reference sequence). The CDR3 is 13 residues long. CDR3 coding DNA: TGTGCCAGTAACGCGGGATTAACCGATACGCAGTATTTT. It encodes CASNAGLTDTQYF.

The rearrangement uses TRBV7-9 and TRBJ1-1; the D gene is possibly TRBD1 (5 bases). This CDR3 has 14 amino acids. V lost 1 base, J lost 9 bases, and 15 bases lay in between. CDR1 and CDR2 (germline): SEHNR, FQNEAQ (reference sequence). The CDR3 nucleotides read TGTGCCAGCAGCTTAGTTAATCGGGACTCACAAGCTTTCTTT. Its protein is CASSLVNRDSQAFF.

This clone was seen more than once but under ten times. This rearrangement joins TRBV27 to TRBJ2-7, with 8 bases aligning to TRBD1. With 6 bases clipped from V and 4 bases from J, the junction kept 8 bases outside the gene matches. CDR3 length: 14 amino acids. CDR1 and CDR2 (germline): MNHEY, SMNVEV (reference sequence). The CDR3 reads CASRTRTGQYEQYF. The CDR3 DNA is TGTGCCAGCAGAACCCGGACAGGGCAATACGAGCAGTACTTC.

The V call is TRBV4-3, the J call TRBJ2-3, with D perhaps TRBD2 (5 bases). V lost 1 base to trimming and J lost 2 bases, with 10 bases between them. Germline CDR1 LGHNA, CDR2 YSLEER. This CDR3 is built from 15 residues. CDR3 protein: CASSQAAVLTDTQYF. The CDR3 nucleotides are TGCGCCAGCAGCCAAGCAGCGGTTCTCACAGATACGCAGTATTTT.

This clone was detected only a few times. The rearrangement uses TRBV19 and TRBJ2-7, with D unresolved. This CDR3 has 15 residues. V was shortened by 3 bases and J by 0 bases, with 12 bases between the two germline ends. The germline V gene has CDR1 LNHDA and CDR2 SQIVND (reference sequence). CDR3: CASSIGPSSSYEQYF. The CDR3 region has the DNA TGTGCCAGTAGTATTGGGCCATCGAGCTCCTACGAGCAGTACTTC.

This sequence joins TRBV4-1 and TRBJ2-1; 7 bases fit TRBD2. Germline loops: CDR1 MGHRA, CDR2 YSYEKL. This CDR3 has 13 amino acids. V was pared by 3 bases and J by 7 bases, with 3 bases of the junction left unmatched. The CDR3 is CASSQVSGNEQFF. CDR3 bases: TGCGCCAGCAGCCAGGTTAGCGGGAATGAGCAGTTCTTC.

As DNA, the CDR3 is TGTGCCAGCAGTTATGACAGGGGAAGATCACCCCTCCACTTT. This codes for CASSYDRGRSPLHF. The genes are TRBV6-5 and TRBJ1-6, with 8 bases matching TRBD1. The CDR3 totals 14 residues. Germline V gene data show CDR1 as MNHEY and CDR2 as SVGAGI. V lost 3 bases and J lost 10; bases outside the gene matches: 5.

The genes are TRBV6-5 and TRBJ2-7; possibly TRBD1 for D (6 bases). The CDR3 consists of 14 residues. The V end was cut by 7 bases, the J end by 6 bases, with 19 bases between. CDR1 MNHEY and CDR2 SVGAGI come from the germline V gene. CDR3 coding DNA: TGTGCCAGCAATCTCCCCGGGACATCCGGCGAGCAGTACTTC. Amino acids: CASNLPGTSGEQYF.

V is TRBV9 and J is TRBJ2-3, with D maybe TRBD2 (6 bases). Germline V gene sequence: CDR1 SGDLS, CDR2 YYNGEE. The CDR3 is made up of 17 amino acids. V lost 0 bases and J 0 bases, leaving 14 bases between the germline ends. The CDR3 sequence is CASSVGTAGLSTDTQYF. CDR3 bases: TGTGCCAGCAGCGTAGGTACAGCGGGCCTGAGCACAGATACGCAGTATTTT.

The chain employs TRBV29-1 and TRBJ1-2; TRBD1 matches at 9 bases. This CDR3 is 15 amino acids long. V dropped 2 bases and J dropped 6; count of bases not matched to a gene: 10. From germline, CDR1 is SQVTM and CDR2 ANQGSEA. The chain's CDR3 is CSVERSGQGLDGYTF. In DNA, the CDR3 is TGCAGCGTTGAAAGGTCCGGACAGGGGCTCGATGGCTACACCTTC.

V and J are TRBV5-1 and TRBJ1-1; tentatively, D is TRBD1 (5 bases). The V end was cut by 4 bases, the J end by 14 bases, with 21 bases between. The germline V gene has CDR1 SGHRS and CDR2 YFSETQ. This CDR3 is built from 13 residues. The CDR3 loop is CASSPDPGDGEFF. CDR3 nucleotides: TGCGCCAGCAGCCCAGACCCGGGGGACGGAGAGTTCTTT.

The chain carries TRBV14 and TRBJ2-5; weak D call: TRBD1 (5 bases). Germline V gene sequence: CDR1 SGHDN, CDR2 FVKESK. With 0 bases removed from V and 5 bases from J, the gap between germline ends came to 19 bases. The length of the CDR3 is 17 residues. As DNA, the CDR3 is TGTGCCAGCAGCCAAGAGCTGGGTGTCCAGGGTCTGGAGACCCAGTACTTC. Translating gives CASSQELGVQGLETQYF.

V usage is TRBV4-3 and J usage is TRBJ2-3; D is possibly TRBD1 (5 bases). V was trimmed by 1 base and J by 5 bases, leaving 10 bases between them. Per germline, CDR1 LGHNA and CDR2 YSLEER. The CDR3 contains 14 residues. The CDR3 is CASSQGPREDTQYF. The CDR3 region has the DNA TGCGCCAGCAGCCAAGGACCCAGGGAAGATACGCAGTATTTT.

CDR3 sequence: CASSRSGSGDEQYF. Written as DNA, the CDR3 is TGCGCCAGCAGCCGTAGCGGTTCGGGCGACGAGCAGTACTTC. The V and J genes are TRBV4-1 and TRBJ2-7, with TRBD2 as a possible D gene (6 bases). The CDR3 spans 14 residues. Germline loops: CDR1 MGHRA, CDR2 YSYEKL. Trimming pared 4 bases from V and 5 bases from J, leaving 15 bases between.

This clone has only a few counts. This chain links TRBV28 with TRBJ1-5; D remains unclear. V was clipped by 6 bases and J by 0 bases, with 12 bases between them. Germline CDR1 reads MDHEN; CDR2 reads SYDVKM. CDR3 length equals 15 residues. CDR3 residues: CASSYFIDSNQPQHF. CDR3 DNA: TGTGCCAGCAGCTACTTCATCGATAGCAATCAGCCCCAGCATTTT.

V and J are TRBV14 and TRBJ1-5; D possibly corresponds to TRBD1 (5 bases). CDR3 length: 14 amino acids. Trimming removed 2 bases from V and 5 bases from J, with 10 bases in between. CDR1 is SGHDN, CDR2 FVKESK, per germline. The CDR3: CASSQSGAYQPQHF. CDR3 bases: TGTGCCAGCAGCCAAAGTGGGGCCTATCAGCCCCAGCATTTT.

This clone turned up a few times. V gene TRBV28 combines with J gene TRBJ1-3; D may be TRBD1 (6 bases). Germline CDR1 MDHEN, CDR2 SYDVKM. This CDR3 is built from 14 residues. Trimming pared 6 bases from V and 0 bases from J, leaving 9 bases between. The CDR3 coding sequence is TGTGCCAGCAGGACACAGGGCTCTGGAAACACCATATATTTT. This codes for CASRTQGSGNTIYF.

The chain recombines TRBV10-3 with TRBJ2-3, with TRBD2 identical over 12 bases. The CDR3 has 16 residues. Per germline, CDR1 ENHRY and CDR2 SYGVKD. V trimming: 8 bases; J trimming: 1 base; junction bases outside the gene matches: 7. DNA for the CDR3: TGTGCCATCGGTCCAGGACTAGCGGGACGCACAGATACGCAGTATTTT. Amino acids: CAIGPGLAGRTDTQYF.

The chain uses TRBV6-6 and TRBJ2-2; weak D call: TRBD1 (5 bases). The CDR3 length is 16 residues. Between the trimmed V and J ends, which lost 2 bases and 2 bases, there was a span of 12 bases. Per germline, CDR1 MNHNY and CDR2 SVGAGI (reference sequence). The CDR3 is CASSYGAGPNTGELFF. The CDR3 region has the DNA TGTGCCAGCAGTTACGGGGCAGGGCCCAACACCGGGGAGCTGTTTTTT.

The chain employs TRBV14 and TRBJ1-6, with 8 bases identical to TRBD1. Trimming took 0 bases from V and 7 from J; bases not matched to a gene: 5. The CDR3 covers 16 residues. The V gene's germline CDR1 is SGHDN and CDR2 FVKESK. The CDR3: CASSQDNRGINSPLHF. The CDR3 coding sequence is TGTGCCAGCAGCCAAGATAACAGGGGGATAAATTCACCCCTCCACTTT. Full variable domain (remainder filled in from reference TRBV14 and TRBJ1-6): EAGVTQFPSHSVIEKGQTVTLRCDPISGHDNLYWYRRVMGKEIKFLLHFVKESKQDESGMPNNRFLAERTGGTYSTLKVQPAELEDSGVYFCASSQDNRGINSPLHFGNGTRLTVT.

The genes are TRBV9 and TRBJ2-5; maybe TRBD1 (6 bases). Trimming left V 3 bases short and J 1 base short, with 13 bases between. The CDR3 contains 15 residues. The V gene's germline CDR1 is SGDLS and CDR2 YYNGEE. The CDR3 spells CASSEGTLSQETQYF. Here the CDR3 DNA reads TGTGCCAGCAGCGAAGGGACACTATCCCAAGAGACCCAGTACTTC.